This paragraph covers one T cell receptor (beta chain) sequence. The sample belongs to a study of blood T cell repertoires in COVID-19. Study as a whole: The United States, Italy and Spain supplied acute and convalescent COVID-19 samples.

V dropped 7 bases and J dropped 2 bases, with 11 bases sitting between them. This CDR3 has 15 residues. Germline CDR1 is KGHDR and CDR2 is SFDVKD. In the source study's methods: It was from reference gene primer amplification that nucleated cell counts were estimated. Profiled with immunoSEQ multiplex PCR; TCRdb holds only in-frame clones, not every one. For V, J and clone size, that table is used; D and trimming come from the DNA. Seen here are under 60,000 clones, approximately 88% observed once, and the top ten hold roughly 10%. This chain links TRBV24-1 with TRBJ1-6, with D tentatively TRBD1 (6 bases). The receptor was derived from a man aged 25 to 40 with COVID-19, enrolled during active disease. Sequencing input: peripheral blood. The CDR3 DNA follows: TGTGCCACCAGAGATGGGACAACCTATAATTCACCCCTCCACTTT. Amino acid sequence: CATRDGTTYNSPLHF.